This TCR beta chain is drawn from a study of monozygotic twins with inflammatory bowel disease. Study results and caveats: The data did not back a single strong IBD-associated clonotype or signal. Diversity of TCRbeta measured by inverse Simpson was lower in IBD patients than in healthy co-twins.

Per sample, reverse transcription was split into eight reactions. TCRdb reworked the 5' RACE reads into one entry per CDR3 protein, no DNA. Reported are around 380,000 distinct CDR3 sequences; the ten largest clones contain around 2.4%. CDR1 is SQVTM, CDR2 ANQGSEA, per germline. This CDR3 region has 13 residues. As concerns this clonotype: As yet, its antigen is unknown.

Sequencing was done on a sample of blood. This TCR came from a human donor with ulcerative colitis or Crohn's disease, or a healthy co-twin of an affected twin (not recorded which). The chain is built from TRBV29-1 and TRBJ2-5; with no DNA, the TCRdb D assignment of TRBD1 cannot be verified. The CDR3 reads CSSLRDTQETQYF.